This TCR beta chain was recorded in a study of graft-versus-host responses after intestinal transplantation. In the study overall: As for transplant type, recipients had multivisceral, liver-intestinal, or isolated intestinal grafts.

CDR1 is SGHRS, CDR2 YFSETQ, per germline. This CDR3 is 14 amino acids long. J was trimmed by 5 bases and V by 2 bases; bases with no gene match: 5. Turning to this clone: What it binds is unknown.

The method was immunoSEQ multiplex PCR; TCRdb's version includes in-frame clones alone and lacks a portion of them. The sample records roughly 90,000 clones, about 88% being singletons. The chain combines TRBV5-1 with TRBJ2-5, with TRBD1 matching over 8 bases. The specimen comprised unstimulated CD4+ T cells sorted from spleen or lymph node cells, sampled before transplant. This receptor was obtained from a human donor who was the organ donor for an intestinal transplant. CDR3 nucleotide sequence: TGCGCCAGCAGCTTTAGCAGGGGGCAGGAGACCCAGTACTTC. Encoded protein: CASSFSRGQETQYF.